This T cell receptor (beta chain) originates from a study of cytomegalovirus exposure and HLA in healthy donors. Study-wide results and caveats: Later on, a genetic analysis was performed. It linked a missense variant in DCLRE1C with V- and J-gene trimming of TCR beta. CMV antigen specificity was confirmed in vitro for three CMV-associated chains.

This CDR3 spans 14 amino acids. Trimming cost V 0 bases and J 10 bases; bases outside gene matches: 6. In germline, CDR1 is SGHKS, CDR2 YYEKEE (reference sequence). Of note for this clone: What it binds is not known.

PCR amplification relied on 60 Vbeta primers (plus 13 Jbeta primers). Source study methods: Later, 65 million to 90 million unique TCR beta chains were counted in an analysis, and approximately 9.9 million of them were shared. Clones were read by immunoSEQ multiplex PCR, and TCRdb kept only the in-frame ones, dropping some. That table gives V, J and clone size, and the DNA gave D and trimming. The table includes 110,000 to 150,000 clones, roughly 70% detected once. The V call is TRBV5-5, the J call TRBJ1-1, with TRBD1 matching over 10 bases. The sample consisted of PBMCs. The receptor comes from a man between 18 and 35 years old in good health and CMV-seropositive. CDR3 sequence: CASSLAGTGEVAFF. Written as DNA, the CDR3 is TGTGCCAGCAGCTTGGCCGGGACAGGGGAGGTAGCTTTCTTT.